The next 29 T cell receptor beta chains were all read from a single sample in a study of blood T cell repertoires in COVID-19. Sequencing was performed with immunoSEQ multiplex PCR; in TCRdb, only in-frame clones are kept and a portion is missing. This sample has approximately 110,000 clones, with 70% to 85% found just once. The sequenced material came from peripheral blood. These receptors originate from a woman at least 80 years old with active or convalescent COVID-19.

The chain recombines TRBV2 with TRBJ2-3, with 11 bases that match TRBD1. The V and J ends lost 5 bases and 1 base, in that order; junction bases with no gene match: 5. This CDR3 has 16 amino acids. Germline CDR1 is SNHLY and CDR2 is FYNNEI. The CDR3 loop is CASSLWTGGRTDTQYF. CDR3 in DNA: TGTGCCAGCAGTTTATGGACAGGGGGCCGCACAGATACGCAGTATTTT.

The CDR3 DNA sequence: TGTGCCAGCAGCACAGGGATACGACAGCCCCAGCATTTT. Its protein product is CASSTGIRQPQHF. This sequence joins TRBV3-1 (or the pseudogene TRBV3-2) and TRBJ1-5; D is possibly TRBD1 (6 bases). CDR1 and CDR2 (germline): LGHDT, YNNKEL (reference sequence). This CDR3 is 13 amino acids long. V was cut by 5 bases and J by 7 bases, with 12 bases left in between.

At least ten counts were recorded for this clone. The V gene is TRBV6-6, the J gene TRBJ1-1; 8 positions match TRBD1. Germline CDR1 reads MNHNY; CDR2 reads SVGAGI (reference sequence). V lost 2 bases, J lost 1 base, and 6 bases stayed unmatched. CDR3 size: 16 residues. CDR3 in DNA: TGTGCCAGCAGTTACGGGAGGACAGGGAAGAACACTGAAGCTTTCTTT. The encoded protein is CASSYGRTGKNTEAFF.

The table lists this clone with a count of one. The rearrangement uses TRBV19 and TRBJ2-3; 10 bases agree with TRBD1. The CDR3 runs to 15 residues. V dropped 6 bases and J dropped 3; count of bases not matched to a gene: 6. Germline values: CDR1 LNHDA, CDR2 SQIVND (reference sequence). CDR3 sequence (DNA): TGTGCCAGTAGAGCTCAGGGACAGGGGACAGATACGCAGTATTTT. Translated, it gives CASRAQGQGTDTQYF.

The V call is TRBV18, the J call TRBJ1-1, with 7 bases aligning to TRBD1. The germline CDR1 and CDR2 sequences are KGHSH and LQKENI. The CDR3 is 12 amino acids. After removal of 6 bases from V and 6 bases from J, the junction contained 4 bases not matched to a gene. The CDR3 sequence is CASSQGTAEAFF. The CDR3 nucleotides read TGTGCCAGCTCCCAAGGGACAGCTGAAGCTTTCTTT.

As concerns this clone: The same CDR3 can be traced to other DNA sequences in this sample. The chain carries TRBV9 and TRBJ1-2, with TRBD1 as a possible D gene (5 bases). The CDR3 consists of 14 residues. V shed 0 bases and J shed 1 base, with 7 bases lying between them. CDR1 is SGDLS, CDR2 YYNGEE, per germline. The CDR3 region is CASSVADSNYGYTF. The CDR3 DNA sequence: TGTGCCAGCAGCGTAGCTGACAGTAACTATGGCTACACCTTC.

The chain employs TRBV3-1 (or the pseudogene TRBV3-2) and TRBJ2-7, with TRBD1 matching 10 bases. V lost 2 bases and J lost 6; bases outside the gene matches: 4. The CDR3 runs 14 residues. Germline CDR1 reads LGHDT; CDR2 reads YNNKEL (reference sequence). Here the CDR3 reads CASSQWGQGFEQYF. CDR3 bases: TGTGCCAGCAGCCAATGGGGACAGGGGTTCGAGCAGTACTTC.

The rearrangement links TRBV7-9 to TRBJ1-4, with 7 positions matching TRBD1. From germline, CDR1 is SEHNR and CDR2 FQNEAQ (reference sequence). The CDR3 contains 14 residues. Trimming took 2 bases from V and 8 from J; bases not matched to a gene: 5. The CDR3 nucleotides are TGTGCCAGCAGCTTACGACAGGGCGGGGAAAAACTGTTTTTT. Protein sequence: CASSLRQGGEKLFF.

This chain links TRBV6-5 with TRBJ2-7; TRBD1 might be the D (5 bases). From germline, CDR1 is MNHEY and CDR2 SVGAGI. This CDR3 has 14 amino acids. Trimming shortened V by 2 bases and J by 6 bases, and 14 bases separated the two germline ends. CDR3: CASSYTPRVPEQYF. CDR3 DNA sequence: TGTGCCAGCAGTTACACCCCCAGGGTTCCCGAGCAGTACTTC.

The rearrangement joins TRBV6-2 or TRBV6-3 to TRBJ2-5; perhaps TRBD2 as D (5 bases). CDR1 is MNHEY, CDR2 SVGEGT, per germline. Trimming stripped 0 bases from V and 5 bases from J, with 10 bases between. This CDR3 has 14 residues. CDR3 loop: CASSYSMVAETQYF. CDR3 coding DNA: TGTGCCAGCAGTTACTCGATGGTAGCGGAGACCCAGTACTTC.

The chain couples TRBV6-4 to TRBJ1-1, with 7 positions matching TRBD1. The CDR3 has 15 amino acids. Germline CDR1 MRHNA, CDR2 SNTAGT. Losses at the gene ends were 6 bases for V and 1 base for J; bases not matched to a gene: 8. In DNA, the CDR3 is TGTGCCAGCAGGGAACAGGGGACTGGGAACACTGAAGCTTTCTTT. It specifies CASREQGTGNTEAFF.

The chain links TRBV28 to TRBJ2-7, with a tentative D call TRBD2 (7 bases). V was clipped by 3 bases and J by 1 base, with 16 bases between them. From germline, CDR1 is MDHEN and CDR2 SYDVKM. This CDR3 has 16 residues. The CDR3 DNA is TGTGCCAGCAGTTTTAGGGGGGCCGGGAGGTCCTACGAGCAGTACTTC. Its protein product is CASSFRGAGRSYEQYF.

The CDR3 spells CASSFEQGTGYGYTF. CDR3 DNA: TGTGCCAGCAGCTTTGAACAGGGAACGGGCTATGGCTACACCTTC. The chain combines TRBV5-8 with TRBJ1-2; D is possibly TRBD1 (6 bases). This CDR3 contains 15 residues. Trimming removed 2 bases at V and 4 bases at J, with 15 bases between. Germline-derived CDR1 and CDR2 are SGHTS and YDEGEE.

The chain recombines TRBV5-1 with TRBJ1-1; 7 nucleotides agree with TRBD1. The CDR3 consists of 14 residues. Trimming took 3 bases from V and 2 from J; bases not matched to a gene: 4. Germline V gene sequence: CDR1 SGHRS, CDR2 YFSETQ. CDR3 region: CASSSGQINTEAFF. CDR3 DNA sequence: TGCGCCAGCAGCTCGGGACAGATCAACACTGAAGCTTTCTTT.

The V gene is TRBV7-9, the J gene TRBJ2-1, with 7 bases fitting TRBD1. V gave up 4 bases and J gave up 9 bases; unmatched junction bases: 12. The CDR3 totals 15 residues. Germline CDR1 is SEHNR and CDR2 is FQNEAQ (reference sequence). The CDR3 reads CASSSRTGERGEQFF. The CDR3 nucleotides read TGTGCCAGCAGCTCGAGGACAGGCGAACGGGGTGAGCAGTTCTTC.

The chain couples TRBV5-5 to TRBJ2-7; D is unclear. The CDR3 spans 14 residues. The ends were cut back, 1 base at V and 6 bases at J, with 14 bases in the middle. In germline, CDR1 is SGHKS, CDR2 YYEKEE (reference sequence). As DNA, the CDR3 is TGTGCCAGCAGCTTGCGTCGTCGGGTCAGCGAGCAGTACTTC. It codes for CASSLRRRVSEQYF.

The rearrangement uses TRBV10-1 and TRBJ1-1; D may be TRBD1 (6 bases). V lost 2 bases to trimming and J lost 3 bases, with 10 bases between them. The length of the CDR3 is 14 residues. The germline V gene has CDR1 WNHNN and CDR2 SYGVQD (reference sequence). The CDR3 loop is CASSETQGYTEAFF. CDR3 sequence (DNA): TGCGCCAGCAGTGAGACACAGGGATACACTGAAGCTTTCTTT.

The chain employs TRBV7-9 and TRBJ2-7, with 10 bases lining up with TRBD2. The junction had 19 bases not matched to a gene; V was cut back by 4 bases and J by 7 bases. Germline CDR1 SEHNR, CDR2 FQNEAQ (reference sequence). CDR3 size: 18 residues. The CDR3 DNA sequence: TGTGCCAGCAGCTCAACACAGGGGTTGTTAGCGGGAGGTAAGGAGCAGTACTTC. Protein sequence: CASSSTQGLLAGGKEQYF.

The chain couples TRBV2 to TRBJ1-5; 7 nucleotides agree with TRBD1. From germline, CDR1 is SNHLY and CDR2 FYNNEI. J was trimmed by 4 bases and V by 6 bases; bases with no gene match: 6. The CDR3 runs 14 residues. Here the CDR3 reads CASSRDRRNQPQHF. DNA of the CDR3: TGTGCCAGCAGCCGGGACAGAAGGAATCAGCCCCAGCATTTT.

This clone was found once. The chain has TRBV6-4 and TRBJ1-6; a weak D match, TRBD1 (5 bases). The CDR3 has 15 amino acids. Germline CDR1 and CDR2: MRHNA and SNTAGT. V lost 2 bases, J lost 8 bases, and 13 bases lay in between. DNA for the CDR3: TGTGCCAGCAGTGACGTAGGGGATTCGCATTCACCCCTCCACTTT. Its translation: CASSDVGDSHSPLHF.

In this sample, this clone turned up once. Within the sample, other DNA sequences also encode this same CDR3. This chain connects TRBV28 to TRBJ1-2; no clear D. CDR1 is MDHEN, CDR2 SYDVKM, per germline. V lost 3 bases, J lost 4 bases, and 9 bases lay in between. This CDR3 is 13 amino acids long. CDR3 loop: CASSLAGGYGYTF. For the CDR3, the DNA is TGTGCCAGCAGTTTGGCGGGAGGCTATGGCTACACCTTC.

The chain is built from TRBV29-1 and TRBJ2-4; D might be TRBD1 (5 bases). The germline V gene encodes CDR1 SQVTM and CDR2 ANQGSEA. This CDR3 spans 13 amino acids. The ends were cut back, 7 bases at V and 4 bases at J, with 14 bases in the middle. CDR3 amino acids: CSAAPTVKNIQYF. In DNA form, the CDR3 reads TGCAGCGCCGCCCCGACAGTTAAAAACATTCAGTACTTC. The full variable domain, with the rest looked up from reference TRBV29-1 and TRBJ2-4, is SAVISQKPSRDICQRGTSLTIQCQVDSQVTMMFWYRQQPGQSLTLIATANQGSEATYESGFVIDKFPISRPNLTFSTLTVSNMSPEDSSIYLCSAAPTVKNIQYFGAGTRLSVL.

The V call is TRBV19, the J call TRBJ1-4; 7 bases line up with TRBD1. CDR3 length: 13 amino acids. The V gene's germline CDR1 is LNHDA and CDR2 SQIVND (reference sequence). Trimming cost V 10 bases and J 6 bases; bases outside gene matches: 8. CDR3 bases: TGTGCCACTTCCAGGGGGTACGATGAAAAACTGTTTTTT. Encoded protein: CATSRGYDEKLFF. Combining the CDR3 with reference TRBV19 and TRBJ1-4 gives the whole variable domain DGGITQSPKYLFRKEGQNVTLSCEQNLNHDAMYWYRQDPGQGLRLIYYSQIVNDFQKGDIAEGYSVSREKKESFPLTVTSAQKNPTAFYLCATSRGYDEKLFFGSGTQLSVL.

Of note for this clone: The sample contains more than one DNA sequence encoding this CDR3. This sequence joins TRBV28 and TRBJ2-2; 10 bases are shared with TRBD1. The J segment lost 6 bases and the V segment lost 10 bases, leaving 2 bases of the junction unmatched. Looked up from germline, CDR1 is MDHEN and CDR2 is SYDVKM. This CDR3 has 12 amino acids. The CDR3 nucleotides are TGTGCCACCGGGACAGGGGCCGGGGAGCTGTTTTTT. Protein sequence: CATGTGAGELFF.

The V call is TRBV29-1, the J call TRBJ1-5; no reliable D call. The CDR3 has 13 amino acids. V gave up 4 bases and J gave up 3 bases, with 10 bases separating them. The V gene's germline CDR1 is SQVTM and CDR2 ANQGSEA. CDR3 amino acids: CSVGDTSNQPQHF. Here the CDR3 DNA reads TGCAGCGTTGGTGACACCTCCAATCAGCCCCAGCATTTT. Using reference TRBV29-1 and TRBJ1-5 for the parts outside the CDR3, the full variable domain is SAVISQKPSRDICQRGTSLTIQCQVDSQVTMMFWYRQQPGQSLTLIATANQGSEATYESGFVIDKFPISRPNLTFSTLTVSNMSPEDSSIYLCSVGDTSNQPQHFGDGTRLSIL.

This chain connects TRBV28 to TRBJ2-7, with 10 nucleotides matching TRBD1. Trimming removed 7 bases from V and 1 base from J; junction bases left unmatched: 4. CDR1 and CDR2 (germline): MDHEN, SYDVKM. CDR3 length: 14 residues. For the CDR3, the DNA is TGTGCCAGCACGGGACAGGGGCTTTCCTACGAGCAGTACTTC. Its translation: CASTGQGLSYEQYF.

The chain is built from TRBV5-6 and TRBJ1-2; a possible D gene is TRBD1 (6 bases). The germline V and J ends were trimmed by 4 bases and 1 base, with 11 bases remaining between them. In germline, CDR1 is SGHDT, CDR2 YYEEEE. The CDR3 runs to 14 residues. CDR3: CASSRDNNNYGYTF. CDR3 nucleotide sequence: TGTGCCAGCAGCCGGGACAATAATAACTATGGCTACACCTTC.

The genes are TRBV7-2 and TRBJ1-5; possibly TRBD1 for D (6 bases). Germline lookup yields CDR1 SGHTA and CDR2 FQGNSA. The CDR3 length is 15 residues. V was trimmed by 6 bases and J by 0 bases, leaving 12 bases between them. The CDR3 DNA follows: TGTGCCAGCAGGAGGGGGGGGGATAGCAATCAGCCCCAGCATTTT. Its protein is CASRRGGDSNQPQHF.

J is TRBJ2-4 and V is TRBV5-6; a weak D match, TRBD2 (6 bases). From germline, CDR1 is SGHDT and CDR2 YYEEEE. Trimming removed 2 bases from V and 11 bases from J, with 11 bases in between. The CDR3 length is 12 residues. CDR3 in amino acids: CASSLGERVQYF. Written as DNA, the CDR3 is TGTGCCAGCAGCTTAGGGGAGCGGGTTCAGTACTTC.